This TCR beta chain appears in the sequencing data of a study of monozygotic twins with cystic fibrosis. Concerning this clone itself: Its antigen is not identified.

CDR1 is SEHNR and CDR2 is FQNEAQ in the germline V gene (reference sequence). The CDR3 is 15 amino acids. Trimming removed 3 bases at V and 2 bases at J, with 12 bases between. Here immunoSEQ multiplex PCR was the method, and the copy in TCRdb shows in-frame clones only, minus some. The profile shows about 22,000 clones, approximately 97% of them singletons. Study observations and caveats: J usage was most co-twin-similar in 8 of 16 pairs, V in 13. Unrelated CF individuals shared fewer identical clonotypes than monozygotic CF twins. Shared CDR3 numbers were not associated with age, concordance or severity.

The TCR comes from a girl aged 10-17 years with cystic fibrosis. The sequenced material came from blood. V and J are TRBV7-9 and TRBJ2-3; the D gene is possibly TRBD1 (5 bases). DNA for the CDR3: TGTGCCAGCAGCTTCGGTGCAGGGCACACAGATACGCAGTATTTT. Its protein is CASSFGAGHTDTQYF.